A single sample gave rise to the 10 T cell receptor beta chains below, sequenced in a study of cytomegalovirus exposure and HLA in healthy donors. The table came from immunoSEQ multiplex PCR; TCRdb's copy has only in-frame clones and leaves some out. The table records about 180,000 clones, 85% of them present only once. Input material: PBMCs. The receptor set was obtained from a man between 18 and 35 years old in good health and CMV-seropositive.

This clone came up a few times. The genes are TRBV5-1 and TRBJ1-1; TRBD1 aligns across 9 bases. The CDR3 loop spans 18 amino acids. The ends lost 0 bases at V and 1 base at J; junction bases unmatched: 10. Germline V CDR1 and CDR2: SGHRS, YFSETQ. CDR3 residues: CASSLGPGQGIWNTEAFF. CDR3 sequence (DNA): TGCGCCAGCAGCTTGGGACCGGGACAGGGTATATGGAACACTGAAGCTTTCTTT.

V and J are TRBV27 and TRBJ2-3; 12 nucleotides align to TRBD2. V was pared by 8 bases and J by 4 bases, with 10 bases of the junction left unmatched. Per germline, CDR1 MNHEY and CDR2 SMNVEV (reference sequence). The CDR3 totals 16 residues. The CDR3 sequence is CASRPSSGGAPDTQYF. In DNA, the CDR3 is TGTGCCAGCCGACCCTCTAGCGGGGGGGCCCCAGATACGCAGTATTTT.

This chain joins TRBV7-2 and TRBJ2-7; 8 bases match TRBD2. Germline V gene sequence: CDR1 SGHTA, CDR2 FQGNSA. With V trimmed by 5 bases and J by 4 bases, 10 bases remained unmatched. The CDR3 totals 15 residues. The CDR3 reads CASSPMALAVYEQYF. The CDR3, as DNA: TGTGCCAGCAGCCCCATGGCACTAGCGGTATACGAGCAGTACTTC.

The rearrangement joins TRBV13 to TRBJ1-6; D is unresolved. The germline V and J ends were trimmed by 3 bases and 9 bases, with 12 bases remaining between them. CDR1 and CDR2 (germline): PRHDT, FYEKMQ (reference sequence). The CDR3 contains 14 residues. CDR3 sequence: CASSLKGGISPLHF. The CDR3 DNA is TGTGCCAGCAGCTTGAAGGGAGGTATTTCACCCCTCCACTTT.

The rearrangement uses TRBV28 and TRBJ1-1; 10 bases are shared with TRBD1. The junction had 5 bases not matched to a gene; V was cut back by 3 bases and J by 7 bases. The CDR3 runs 14 residues. In germline, CDR1 is MDHEN, CDR2 SYDVKM. DNA for the CDR3: TGTGCCAGCAGTTTGGACAGGGGGGGCGGTGAAGCTTTCTTT. This gives the protein CASSLDRGGGEAFF.

The rearrangement links TRBV27 to TRBJ2-7; D gene ambiguous. The length of the CDR3 is 14 residues. Trimming left V 5 bases short and J 0 bases short, with 11 bases between. Germline CDR1 is MNHEY and CDR2 is SMNVEV (reference sequence). In DNA form, the CDR3 reads TGTGCCAGCAGTGTCTCATCGAGCTCCTACGAGCAGTACTTC. This codes for CASSVSSSSYEQYF.

This rearrangement joins TRBV27 to TRBJ2-2; unclear D gene. This CDR3 comprises 15 residues. CDR1 and CDR2 from the germline V gene are MNHEY and SMNVEV (reference sequence). With 5 bases removed from V and 0 bases from J, the gap between germline ends came to 10 bases. The CDR3 spells CASSPWAANTGELFF. DNA for the CDR3: TGTGCCAGCAGTCCCTGGGCAGCGAACACCGGGGAGCTGTTTTTT.

The J gene is TRBJ1-3, the V gene TRBV6-5; D is possibly TRBD1 (5 bases). V lost 6 bases to trimming and J lost 0 bases, with 12 bases between them. CDR1 is MNHEY, CDR2 SVGAGI, per germline. The CDR3 runs to 15 residues. CDR3 nucleotides: TGTGCCAGCAGCCAAGGACAATCCTCTGGAAACACCATATATTTT. It specifies CASSQGQSSGNTIYF.

The rearrangement joins TRBV6-6 to TRBJ1-2, with TRBD1 matching 10 bases. Germline values: CDR1 MNHNY, CDR2 SVGAGI (reference sequence). V shed 6 bases, J shed 8 bases, and the junction held 6 bases outside the gene matches. This CDR3 has 13 amino acids. The DNA of the CDR3 is TGTGCCAGCAGGTCGACAGGGGGCGCGGGCTACACCTTC. Translating it yields CASRSTGGAGYTF.

The chain links TRBV6-5 to TRBJ2-1; 8 bases map to TRBD2. This CDR3 has 15 residues. Germline CDR1 reads MNHEY; CDR2 reads SVGAGI. J was trimmed by 3 bases and V by 0 bases; bases with no gene match: 1. In DNA, the CDR3 is TGTGCCAGCAGTTACTCCGGGACTAGCTACAATGAGCAGTTCTTC. Its translation: CASSYSGTSYNEQFF.